This entry is about one TCR beta chain. V lost 3 bases and J lost 6, with 14 bases in between. Germline assignment: CDR1 GTSNPN and CDR2 SVGIG (reference sequence). The CDR3 sequence is 14 residues long. The record originates from a study of blood T cell repertoires in COVID-19. Study information: The samples span acute and convalescent COVID-19 from the United States, Italy and Spain. The cDNA or gDNA used as material had been derived from T cells, B-cell-depleted T cells, or PBMCs.

Original processing notes: Nucleated cell counts were estimated from reference gene primer amplification. Clones were read by immunoSEQ multiplex PCR, and TCRdb kept only the in-frame ones, dropping some. Clone size and the V and J calls come from that table; the DNA yielded D and trimming. The data hold 55,000 to 75,000 clones, with 75% to 90% observed a single time. This receptor was taken from a man between 70 and 80 years old who had recovered from COVID-19. The rearrangement links TRBV30 to TRBJ2-2; maybe TRBD1 (6 bases). Sequencing used peripheral blood. The CDR3 reads CAWRREGGAGELFF. CDR3 coding DNA: TGTGCCTGGAGACGAGAAGGGGGAGCCGGGGAGCTGTTTTTT. The entire variable domain, with the rest obtained from reference TRBV30 and TRBJ2-2, is as follows: SQTIHQWPATLVQPVGSPLSLECTVEGTSNPNLYWYRQAAGRGLQLLFYSVGIGQISSEVPQNLSASRPQDRQFILSSKKLLLSDSGFYLCAWRREGGAGELFFGEGSRLTVL.